The sequence of this TCR beta chain was determined in a study of blood T cell repertoires in COVID-19. As for the study in general: COVID-19 samples, acute and convalescent, were from the United States, Italy and Spain.

This CDR3 comprises 12 residues. V gave up 5 bases and J gave up 1 base, with 6 bases separating them. In the original processing: Reference gene primer amplification gave estimated nucleated cell counts. Some clones are missing from TCRdb's copy, which holds only in-frame ones; the method was immunoSEQ multiplex PCR. V, J and clone size are those of that table, while D and trimming were read from the DNA. The sample lists around 100,000 clones; 80% to 90% were seen once. This clonotype was sampled from a human donor with acute or convalescent COVID-19. The donor label of this sample is uncertain. This sequence joins TRBV12-3 or TRBV12-4 and TRBJ2-7; maybe TRBD2 (6 bases). The specimen sequenced was peripheral blood. The CDR3 DNA reads TGTGCCAGCAGTCGGGAGTCCTACGAGCAGTACTTC. Translating gives CASSRESYEQYF.